These T cell receptor beta chains were read from a single sample in a study of blood T cell repertoires in COVID-19. Data came from immunoSEQ multiplex PCR; TCRdb stores just in-frame clones and leaves some out. The data show approximately 210,000 clones, 83% seen once. Input material: peripheral blood. The source is a man in his fifties or sixties with active or convalescent COVID-19. Each CDR3 is given with its conserved first and last residue. The D gene is left open where the match is weak. Clone size is shown for a subset of rows, as once, few, many or a class of expanded clone.

clone_size: .; d_call: TRBD2; v_call: TRBV19; j_call: TRBJ2-3; cdr3_nt: TGTGCCAGTAGTTCCCGACTAGCGGGAAGCACAGATACGCAGTATTTT; cdr3_aa: CASSSRLAGSTDTQYF
clone_size: .; d_call: .; v_call: TRBV9; j_call: TRBJ1-5; cdr3_nt: TGTGCCAGCAGCGTAGGAATCAGGGGAGTGCAGCCCCAGCATTTT; cdr3_aa: CASSVGIRGVQPQHF
clone_size: .; d_call: .; v_call: TRBV5-1; j_call: TRBJ2-1; cdr3_nt: TGCGCCAGCAGCTTGGGTCTAGCTTATCCTGAGCAGTTCTTC; cdr3_aa: CASSLGLAYPEQFF
clone_size: .; d_call: TRBD1; v_call: TRBV6-6; j_call: TRBJ2-3; cdr3_nt: TGTGCCAGCAGTTACGAGCCAGGGGGTACGCAGTATTTT; cdr3_aa: CASSYEPGGTQYF
clone_size: .; d_call: .; v_call: TRBV5-1; j_call: TRBJ2-1; cdr3_nt: TGCGCCAGCAGCTTACGCGGGGTACACGAGCAGTTCTTC; cdr3_aa: CASSLRGVHEQFF
clone_size: once; d_call: TRBD1; v_call: TRBV5-1; j_call: TRBJ1-1; cdr3_nt: TGCGCCAGCAGCGGTATAAAGGGGGCTTGGACTGAAGCTTTCTTT; cdr3_aa: CASSGIKGAWTEAFF
clone_size: .; d_call: .; v_call: TRBV15; j_call: TRBJ1-4; cdr3_nt: TGTGCCACCAGCGCCCCTGCTAATAATGAAAAACTGTTTTTT; cdr3_aa: CATSAPANNEKLFF
clone_size: .; d_call: TRBD2; v_call: TRBV6-1; j_call: TRBJ2-5; cdr3_nt: TGTGCCAGCAGTGAAAGCCTAGCGGGGGAGACACCCCAGTACTTC; cdr3_aa: CASSESLAGETPQYF
clone_size: .; d_call: TRBD1; v_call: TRBV5-1; j_call: TRBJ1-5; cdr3_nt: TGCGCCAGCAGCGCGGAGGGGGCTCTCAATCAGCCCCAGCATTTT; cdr3_aa: CASSAEGALNQPQHF
clone_size: .; d_call: .; v_call: TRBV9; j_call: TRBJ2-2; cdr3_nt: TGTGCCAGCAGCCCCAGGCCTTTCGCGAACACCGGGGAGCTGTTTTTT; cdr3_aa: CASSPRPFANTGELFF
clone_size: .; d_call: .; v_call: TRBV12-3/TRBV12-4; j_call: TRBJ1-1; cdr3_nt: TGTGCCAGCAGGTACAACAGGGACACTGAAGCTTTCTTT; cdr3_aa: CASRYNRDTEAFF
clone_size: many; d_call: TRBD1; v_call: TRBV24-1; j_call: TRBJ1-5; cdr3_nt: TGTGCCACCAGTGAGGGACAGGGCAATCAGCCCCAGCATTTT; cdr3_aa: CATSEGQGNQPQHF
clone_size: .; d_call: TRBD1; v_call: TRBV19; j_call: TRBJ1-1; cdr3_nt: TGTGCCAGTATCCAAGCAGGGGGCCGCACTGAAGCTTTCTTT; cdr3_aa: CASIQAGGRTEAFF
clone_size: .; d_call: .; v_call: TRBV2; j_call: TRBJ2-3; cdr3_nt: TGTGCCAGCAATTCTAAATACACAGATACGCAGTATTTT; cdr3_aa: CASNSKYTDTQYF
clone_size: .; d_call: .; v_call: TRBV7-8; j_call: TRBJ1-2; cdr3_nt: TGTGCCAGCAGCTTAGCGGGGGGAGGGATGGATGGCTACACCTTC; cdr3_aa: CASSLAGGGMDGYTF
clone_size: .; d_call: TRBD1; v_call: TRBV7-2; j_call: TRBJ1-2; cdr3_nt: TGTGCCAGCAGCTCAGACAGGGGCGGGGGCTACACCTTC; cdr3_aa: CASSSDRGGGYTF
clone_size: .; d_call: TRBD2; v_call: TRBV25-1; j_call: TRBJ2-7; cdr3_nt: TGTGCCAGCAGTGAGTCGGGAGGGAGCCCCTACGAGCAGTACTTC; cdr3_aa: CASSESGGSPYEQYF
clone_size: once; d_call: .; v_call: TRBV24-1; j_call: TRBJ2-5; cdr3_nt: TGTGCCACCAGTGGGGGGGGCAATCTGGAGACCCAGTACTTC; cdr3_aa: CATSGGGNLETQYF
clone_size: .; d_call: TRBD1; v_call: TRBV4-3; j_call: TRBJ2-7; cdr3_nt: TGCGCCAGCAGCCAAGTGTTGGGAGCAGGGGGCGACGAGCAGTACTTC; cdr3_aa: CASSQVLGAGGDEQYF
clone_size: .; d_call: TRBD1; v_call: TRBV27; j_call: TRBJ2-7; cdr3_nt: TGTGCCAGCAGTCCGAGGACAGGGTCGTACGAGCAGTACTTC; cdr3_aa: CASSPRTGSYEQYF
clone_size: .; d_call: TRBD2; v_call: TRBV5-4; j_call: TRBJ2-7; cdr3_nt: TGTGCCAGCAGCTCGGGGGGTTCGGGCTACGAGCAGTACTTC; cdr3_aa: CASSSGGSGYEQYF
clone_size: .; d_call: TRBD1; v_call: TRBV10-2; j_call: TRBJ2-1; cdr3_nt: TGCGCCAGCAGACTTACAGGGGGCTCCTACAATGAGCAGTTCTTC; cdr3_aa: CASRLTGGSYNEQFF
clone_size: few; d_call: .; v_call: TRBV19; j_call: TRBJ2-3; cdr3_nt: TGTGCCAGTTCGGTGGCAGGGGCAGCAGATACGCAGTATTTT; cdr3_aa: CASSVAGAADTQYF
clone_size: .; d_call: TRBD2; v_call: TRBV6-5; j_call: TRBJ2-1; cdr3_nt: TGTGCCAGCAGGGAGGGAGGGCCCCTTTACAATGAGCAGTTCTTC; cdr3_aa: CASREGGPLYNEQFF
clone_size: .; d_call: .; v_call: TRBV12-3/TRBV12-4; j_call: TRBJ2-7; cdr3_nt: TGTGCCAGCAGTTTAGGGGGCGGGCAGTACTTC; cdr3_aa: CASSLGGGQYF
clone_size: .; d_call: TRBD1; v_call: TRBV7-2; j_call: TRBJ1-2; cdr3_nt: TGTGCCAGCAGCCCGGACAGGGGTATTAATGGCTACACCTTC; cdr3_aa: CASSPDRGINGYTF
clone_size: .; d_call: .; v_call: TRBV6-5; j_call: TRBJ1-2; cdr3_nt: TGTGCCAGCAGTCCAAACAGCCTGGCTAACTATGGCTACACCTTC; cdr3_aa: CASSPNSLANYGYTF
clone_size: .; d_call: TRBD2; v_call: TRBV27; j_call: TRBJ2-1; cdr3_nt: TGTGCCAGCAGTTTACTCGGACTAGCGGGAGGTAAAAAGTTCTTC; cdr3_aa: CASSLLGLAGGKKFF
clone_size: .; d_call: .; v_call: TRBV6-2/TRBV6-3; j_call: TRBJ1-6; cdr3_nt: TGTGCCAGCAGTTGGGCAGAAGTTAATTCACCCCTCCACTTT; cdr3_aa: CASSWAEVNSPLHF